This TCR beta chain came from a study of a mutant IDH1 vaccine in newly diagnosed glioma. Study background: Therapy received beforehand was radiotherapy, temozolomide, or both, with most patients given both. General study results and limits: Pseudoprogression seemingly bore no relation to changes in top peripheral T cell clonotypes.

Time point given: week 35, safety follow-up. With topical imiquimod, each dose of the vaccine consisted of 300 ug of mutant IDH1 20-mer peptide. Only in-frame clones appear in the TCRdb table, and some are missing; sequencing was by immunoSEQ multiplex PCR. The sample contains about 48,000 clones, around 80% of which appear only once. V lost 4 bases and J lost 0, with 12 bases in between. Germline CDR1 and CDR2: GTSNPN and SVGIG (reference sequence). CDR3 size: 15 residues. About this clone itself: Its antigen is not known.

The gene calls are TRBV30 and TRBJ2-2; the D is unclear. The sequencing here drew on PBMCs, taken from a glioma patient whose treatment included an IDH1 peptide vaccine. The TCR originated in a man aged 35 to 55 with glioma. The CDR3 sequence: CAWIAQRTNTGELFF. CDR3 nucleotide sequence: TGTGCCTGGATAGCCCAGCGAACGAACACCGGGGAGCTGTTTTTT.